These 31 T cell receptor beta chains were all obtained from the same sample, sequenced in a study of T-cell reconstitution after alpha-beta-depleted transplantation in children. The library targeted TCRbeta and was prepared with unique molecular identifiers. TCRdb independently ran MiXCR on the PCR reads; one entry per CDR3 protein. The sample shows approximately 270,000 distinct CDR3 sequences, 20% to 30% of them seen only once. The sample consisted of PBMCs, mostly from graft donor cells, taken 360 days after TCRalphabeta/CD19-depleted stem cell transplant. The receptor set was obtained from a female patient under 10 years old who had a stem cell transplant for congenital amegakaryocytic thrombocytopenia, so the T cells may come from the graft donor.

This clonotype came up a few times. The DNA for the CDR3 is TGTGCCACCAGCAGAGCGGTAACACCGTCCTCCCATGAGCAGTTCTTC. It codes for CATSRAVTPSSHEQFF. This chain links TRBV15 with TRBJ2-1; D not resolved. Germline CDR1 and CDR2: LNHNV and YYDKDF (reference sequence). Between the trimmed V and J ends, which lost 1 base and 8 bases, there was a span of 18 bases. This CDR3 is 16 amino acids long.

The chain is built from TRBV10-3 and TRBJ1-3, with D possibly matching TRBD1 (6 bases). V shed 6 bases and J shed 0 bases, with 12 bases lying between them. Germline lookup yields CDR1 ENHRY and CDR2 SYGVKD. The CDR3 has 15 residues. The CDR3 here is CAIRDRGGSGNTIYF. In DNA form, the CDR3 reads TGTGCCATCAGGGACAGAGGGGGCTCTGGAAACACCATATATTTT.

The V and J genes are TRBV20-1 and TRBJ2-7; 10 bases are a match to TRBD2. This CDR3 is built from 15 residues. Germline CDR1 reads DFQATT; CDR2 reads SNEGSKA (reference sequence). The V and J ends lost 4 bases and 3 bases, in that order; junction bases with no gene match: 9. The CDR3 reads CSANPLAGVVYEQYF. In nucleotides, the CDR3 is TGCAGTGCTAACCCTCTAGCGGGAGTCGTCTACGAGCAGTACTTC.

This clonotype was picked up a small number of times. The chain joins TRBV5-1 to TRBJ2-5, with D perhaps assigned TRBD1 or TRBD2 (5 bases each). Germline lookup yields CDR1 SGHRS and CDR2 YFSETQ. V lost 4 bases, J lost 3 bases, and 31 bases lay in between. The CDR3 has 20 amino acids. The CDR3 DNA reads as TGCGCCAGCAGCGCTGTGGGACCGAGCAACATGATGGGGAAAGAAGAGACCCAGTACTTC. The encoded protein is CASSAVGPSNMMGKEETQYF.

The rearrangement links TRBV6-1 to TRBJ2-3; 7 bases are shared with TRBD2. The CDR3 extends over 15 amino acids. V trimming: 3 bases; J trimming: 4 bases; junction bases outside the gene matches: 7. The germline V gene encodes CDR1 MNHNS and CDR2 SASEGT. The CDR3 nucleotides read TGTGCCAGCAGTGATGCCCGGGGGGAATCAGATACGCAGTATTTT. Translation gives CASSDARGESDTQYF.

In this sample, this clonotype turned up a few times. V and J are TRBV10-3 and TRBJ2-7; possible D gene TRBD1, 5 bases. The CDR3 extends over 15 amino acids. Germline V gene lookup returns CDR1 ENHRY and CDR2 SYGVKD. Between the trimmed V and J ends, which lost 2 bases and 2 bases, there was a span of 13 bases. For the CDR3, the DNA is TGTGCCATCAGTGAGGTGGGGCCGCAAACCTACGAGCAGTACTTC. It specifies CAISEVGPQTYEQYF.

The CDR3 region is CASSLKTSGMGETQYF. The CDR3, as DNA: TGTGCCAGCAGTTTAAAGACTAGCGGGATGGGAGAGACCCAGTACTTC. The V call is TRBV12-3 or TRBV12-4, the J call TRBJ2-5, with 11 positions matching TRBD2. The CDR3 extends over 16 amino acids. Trimming cost V 2 bases and J 4 bases; bases outside gene matches: 6.

This clonotype has a handful of counts. The V call is TRBV28, the J call TRBJ2-7; unclear D gene. This CDR3 contains 11 residues. Trimming took 5 bases from V and 2 from J, leaving 4 bases between them. The V gene's germline CDR1 is MDHEN and CDR2 SYDVKM. The CDR3 loop is CASSTAYEQYF. CDR3 nucleotide sequence: TGTGCCAGCAGTACCGCCTACGAGCAGTACTTC.

In this sample, this clonotype turned up many times. The J gene is TRBJ2-1, the V gene TRBV19; D not certain. V was trimmed by 8 bases and J by 4 bases, leaving 6 bases between them. Germline V gene sequence: CDR1 LNHDA, CDR2 SQIVND (reference sequence). The CDR3 sequence is 11 residues long. In DNA, the CDR3 is TGTGCCAGTGAGGAATACAATGAGCAGTTCTTC. It encodes CASEEYNEQFF.

The chain recombines TRBV28 with TRBJ2-7, with TRBD2 identical over 9 bases. Trimming took 7 bases from V and 2 from J; bases not matched to a gene: 9. CDR1 and CDR2 from the germline V gene are MDHEN and SYDVKM. This CDR3 is 15 amino acids long. Here the CDR3 reads CASTPASGVTYEQYF. DNA of the CDR3: TGTGCCAGCACCCCGGCTAGCGGGGTCACCTACGAGCAGTACTTC.

This clonotype turned up a few times. The chain combines TRBV20-1 with TRBJ1-5; the D is unclear. The CDR3 covers 13 residues. The germline V and J ends were trimmed by 7 bases and 4 bases, with 14 bases remaining between them. CDR1 is DFQATT and CDR2 is SNEGSKA in the germline V gene (reference sequence). The CDR3 spells CSGQRTDNQPQHF. Written as DNA, the CDR3 is TGCAGTGGTCAGAGGACGGATAATCAGCCCCAGCATTTT.

This clonotype has just one count. The chain's CDR3 is CASSPGRVRFF. The CDR3 nucleotides read TGTGCCAGCAGTCCCGGCCGAGTGCGGTTCTTC. The rearrangement joins TRBV7-9 to TRBJ2-1; D is undetermined. The CDR3 covers 11 residues. Germline V CDR1 and CDR2: SEHNR, FQNEAQ (reference sequence). Trimming cost V 6 bases and J 15 bases, with 15 bases left between them.

This clonotype was seen only once. CDR3 in DNA: TGTGCCAGCGACCGAGGTGCGACAGGGGCCAACTATGGCTACACCTTC. Encoded protein: CASDRGATGANYGYTF. The chain links TRBV12-3 or TRBV12-4 to TRBJ1-2; TRBD1 aligns across 8 bases. Trimming removed 8 bases from V and 2 bases from J; junction bases left unmatched: 13. The CDR3 consists of 16 residues.

The V call is TRBV25-1, the J call TRBJ1-3, with D hard to call. Between the trimmed V and J ends, which lost 8 bases and 4 bases, there was a span of 18 bases. The CDR3 has 15 amino acids. Germline CDR1 is MGHDK and CDR2 is SYGVNS. The CDR3 DNA sequence: TGTGCCAGCGGCAACGGGTGGCCCCAAGGAAACACCATATATTTT. Translating it yields CASGNGWPQGNTIYF. Full variable domain (rest looked up from reference TRBV25-1 and TRBJ1-3): EADIYQTPRYLVIGTGKKITLECSQTMGHDKMYWYQQDPGMELHLIHYSYGVNSTEKGDLSSESTVSRIRTEHFPLTLESARPSHTSQYLCASGNGWPQGNTIYFGEGSWLTVV.

In its sample, this clonotype was seen many times. The chain has TRBV15 and TRBJ2-3; D possibly uses TRBD1 or TRBD2 (6 bases each). The germline gives CDR1 LNHNV, CDR2 YYDKDF (reference sequence). The CDR3 loop spans 16 amino acids. With 0 bases removed from V and 6 bases from J, the gap between germline ends came to 16 bases. This chain's CDR3 is CATSRDLAGAGDTQYF. Here the CDR3 DNA reads TGTGCCACCAGCAGAGATTTGGCAGGGGCGGGGGATACGCAGTATTTT.

V is TRBV3-1 and J is TRBJ2-1; D ambiguous. The germline CDR1 and CDR2 sequences are LGHDT and YNNKEL (reference sequence). V dropped 3 bases and J dropped 0 bases, with 12 bases sitting between them. This CDR3 has 16 residues. The CDR3 loop reads CASSHRLVGSYNEQFF. The CDR3 nucleotides read TGTGCCAGCAGCCATCGTCTCGTTGGCTCCTACAATGAGCAGTTCTTC.

This clonotype appeared a few times. The CDR3 sequence: CASSLNLGTGNTEAFF. The CDR3 DNA reads TGTGCCAGCAGCCTAAACCTTGGGACGGGGAACACTGAAGCTTTCTTT. This chain links TRBV6-2 or TRBV6-3 with TRBJ1-1; D perhaps matches TRBD1 (5 bases). Deletions cut 6 bases from V and 1 base from J, with 18 bases between. Per the germline V gene, CDR1 is MNHEY and CDR2 is SVGEGT. The CDR3 is 16 residues long.

This clonotype has just one count. The chain links TRBV7-8 to TRBJ2-2, with 9 nucleotides matching TRBD2. The CDR3 spans 16 residues. The germline CDR1 and CDR2 sequences are SGHVS and FQNEAQ. After removal of 5 bases from V and 4 bases from J, the junction contained 8 bases not matched to a gene. This CDR3 is CASSIGAGGFTGELFF. The CDR3 DNA reads as TGTGCCAGCAGCATAGGAGCGGGAGGTTTCACCGGGGAGCTGTTTTTT.

This clonotype turned up a few times. For the CDR3, the DNA is TGCGCCAGCAGCGGAATACTAGCGGGTCCCCAAGAGACCCAGTACTTC. It encodes CASSGILAGPQETQYF. The chain employs TRBV5-1 and TRBJ2-5; 9 bases fit TRBD2. CDR1 is SGHRS and CDR2 is YFSETQ in the germline V gene. With 4 bases clipped from V and 1 base from J, the junction kept 8 bases outside the gene matches. The CDR3 is made up of 16 amino acids. Variable domain in full (rest from reference TRBV5-1 and TRBJ2-5): KAGVTQTPRYLIKTRGQQVTLSCSPISGHRSVSWYQQTPGQGLQFLFEYFSETQRNKGNFPGRFSGRQFSNSRSEMNVSTLELGDSALYLCASSGILAGPQETQYFGPGTRLLVL.

The chain combines TRBV5-1 with TRBJ2-3; 15 nucleotides align to TRBD2. The CDR3 is made up of 15 amino acids. Trimming removed 6 bases from V and 6 bases from J; junction bases left unmatched: 5. Germline V gene sequence: CDR1 SGHRS, CDR2 YFSETQ. CDR3 residues: CASTGLAGGSDTQYF. CDR3 sequence (DNA): TGCGCCAGCACGGGACTAGCGGGGGGCTCGGATACGCAGTATTTT.

This clonotype was seen a handful of times. The chain carries TRBV20-1 and TRBJ2-3, with 12 bases matching TRBD2. This CDR3 has 15 residues. Germline trimming cut 5 bases from V and 3 bases from J; bases unmatched to any gene: 6. Germline CDR1 is DFQATT and CDR2 is SNEGSKA (reference sequence). CDR3 loop: CSALAGGPRTDTQYF. CDR3 bases: TGCAGTGCTCTAGCGGGAGGGCCGAGAACAGATACGCAGTATTTT.

The rearrangement uses TRBV28 and TRBJ2-7; D gene unclear. V lost 3 bases and J 4 bases, leaving 7 bases between the germline ends. This CDR3 has 12 amino acids. Per germline, CDR1 MDHEN and CDR2 SYDVKM. CDR3 residues: CASSFLWYEQYF. DNA of the CDR3: TGTGCCAGCAGTTTCTTGTGGTACGAGCAGTACTTC. Full variable domain (rest looked up from reference TRBV28 and TRBJ2-7): DVKVTQSSRYLVKRTGEKVFLECVQDMDHENMFWYRQDPGLGLRLIYFSYDVKMKEKGDIPEGYSVSREKKERFSLILESASTNQTSMYLCASSFLWYEQYFGPGTRLTVT.

This clonotype has a handful of counts. The chain employs TRBV28 and TRBJ2-2, with D perhaps TRBD1 or TRBD2 (5 bases each). This CDR3 is 14 amino acids long. V dropped 9 bases and J dropped 5 bases, with 16 bases sitting between them. CDR1 and CDR2 (germline): MDHEN, SYDVKM. CDR3 amino acids: CASLGARRTGELFF. The CDR3 bases are TGTGCCAGTCTCGGGGCCAGAAGGACCGGGGAGCTGTTTTTT.

In its sample, this clonotype was seen a few times. In DNA form, the CDR3 reads TGTGCCAGCAGTACCCCCCACGCGACAAGCACAGATACGCAGTATTTT. Protein sequence: CASSTPHATSTDTQYF. The V call is TRBV28, the J call TRBJ2-3; D is undetermined. In germline, CDR1 is MDHEN, CDR2 SYDVKM. Trimming took 5 bases from V and 0 from J, leaving 15 bases between them. The CDR3 is 16 amino acids.

CDR3 amino acids: CASSSSPSRARIRGTQYF. CDR3 nucleotide sequence: TGTGCCAGCAGCTCTAGCCCCTCCAGGGCACGTATCAGGGGGACCCAGTACTTC. J is TRBJ2-5 and V is TRBV7-2, with D possibly TRBD1 on 6 matching bases. This CDR3 is built from 18 residues. V shed 4 bases and J shed 7 bases, with 28 bases lying between them. Germline V CDR1 and CDR2: SGHTA, FQGNSA.

This clonotype was counted a few times. CDR3 residues: CASSQGDRDAYEQYF. The CDR3 DNA sequence: TGCGCCAGCAGCCAAGGGGACAGGGATGCCTACGAGCAGTACTTC. The chain is built from TRBV5-1 and TRBJ2-7; 9 nucleotides align to TRBD1. J was trimmed by 2 bases and V by 4 bases; bases with no gene match: 7. Germline V gives CDR1 SGHRS, CDR2 YFSETQ. This CDR3 is built from 15 residues.

The rearrangement joins TRBV4-3 to TRBJ1-3; weak D call: TRBD1 (5 bases). Trimming took 3 bases from V and 0 from J, leaving 12 bases between them. The CDR3 runs 16 residues. CDR1 is LGHNA, CDR2 YSLEER, per germline. The CDR3 is CASSQTAISSGNTIYF. The CDR3 DNA reads TGCGCCAGCAGCCAGACAGCAATCTCCTCTGGAAACACCATATATTTT.

This clonotype was observed many times. V gene TRBV12-3 or TRBV12-4 combines with J gene TRBJ2-7; D possibly corresponds to TRBD1 (6 bases). The length of the CDR3 is 13 residues. V lost 6 bases and J lost 4, with 13 bases in between. The CDR3 protein is CASRLNREYEQYF. CDR3 DNA: TGTGCCAGCAGGCTGAACAGGGAATACGAGCAGTACTTC.

This clonotype was seen more than once but under ten times. The J gene is TRBJ2-3, the V gene TRBV12-3 or TRBV12-4; tentative D call: TRBD2 (6 bases). The CDR3 has 14 residues. Trimming pared 3 bases from V and 4 bases from J, leaving 11 bases between. The CDR3 here is CASSFAGLADTQYF. CDR3 coding DNA: TGTGCCAGCAGTTTCGCGGGATTGGCAGATACGCAGTATTTT.

This clonotype was counted ten times or more. The chain couples TRBV24-1 to TRBJ2-7; no clear D. The ends were cut back, 7 bases at V and 3 bases at J, with 9 bases in the middle. This CDR3 comprises 12 residues. Germline CDR1 is KGHDR and CDR2 is SFDVKD. In DNA form, the CDR3 reads TGTGCCACCAGCCCTGGGGACTACGAGCAGTACTTC. As protein: CATSPGDYEQYF.

This clonotype was seen a few times. The chain recombines TRBV6-2 or TRBV6-3 with TRBJ2-1, with a weak D call TRBD2 (6 bases). This CDR3 region has 16 residues. V gave up 5 bases and J gave up 6 bases, with 20 bases separating them. Germline V gene sequence: CDR1 MNHEY, CDR2 SVGEGT. The CDR3 reads CASSHGGTARVNEQFF. Here the CDR3 DNA reads TGTGCCAGCAGTCACGGAGGGACCGCCAGGGTCAATGAGCAGTTCTTC.